This TCR beta chain was found in a study of identifying expanded T cells in peripheral blood (dated by TCRdb to about 2019). The study in broad terms: Technical replicates were generated by sequencing separate aliquots of the same genomic DNA pool, with four replicates compared pairwise.

The germline V gene provides CDR1 SGDLS and CDR2 YYNGEE. The CDR3 measures 17 amino acids from cysteine to phenylalanine. CDR3 DNA only is kept here, 51 bases in frame from base 1. From V the trimming removes 2 bases and from J it removes 4 bases, while the gene matches leave 5 bases of the junction unaccounted for. Concerning this clone itself: Which antigen it targets is not known. No base-level quality is on record; no much larger clone is a single base apart.

During the collection period, no immune events, such as infections, were documented for the healthy donors. To calibrate time-dependent variance in a beta-binomial model of T-cell clone differential abundance, blood repertoires from healthy donors were used as a training cohort. The training cohort included around ten healthy donors, of whom 3 were female and 7 were male. An age range of about 29 to 70 years, with an average of about 45 years, was recorded for the donors. Whole blood from each healthy donor was obtained from a commercial supplier and was collected at three time points two to three weeks apart. For immunosequencing, genomic DNA was extracted from unsorted whole blood. The immunoSEQ Assay, which relies on bias-controlled multiplex PCR amplification of genomic DNA, was used to profile TCRbeta CDR3 regions. The original pipeline was this. The absolute abundance of each unique TCRbeta CDR3 region was quantified after sequences were collapsed and filtered. Differential abundance was assessed using a binomial (Fisher-equivalent) model and a beta-binomial model in which time-dependent variance fitted from healthy donors was added. Clones with fewer than 5 combined templates were removed, and a clone was called differentially abundant if the clone's Benjamini-Hochberg FDR was below 0.01. Using the form v = (b*log(k)+a)^2, the beta-binomial variance was modeled as a function of the total template count across the two samples. TCRdb retrieved this table from immuneACCESS and kept in-frame rearrangements only. Not all clones are present; in checked studies, unresolved V genes account for under half, and no reason is known for the remainder. Clonal size and the V and J genes are those of that table, whereas D and trimming came from the DNA. In this sample the table shows about 50,000 clones, 70% to 85% of which occur a single time. The ten largest clones take up about 15% of the sample.

Overall study results and their limits: Both the number of clones called differentially abundant and the false-positive rate were significantly reduced by the beta-binomial model across all healthy-donor time intervals. Around 1.2 differentially abundant clones were flagged by the binomial model between technical replicates, whereas about 17 and 20 were flagged over roughly two weeks and four weeks, respectively. Variance in clone template counts between roughly 2-week samples significantly increased with total template count across all healthy donors. The authors expected that over much longer intervals, such as months to years, biological variance in healthy repertoires might increase even further.

The specimen sequenced was blood. The chain joins TRBV9 to TRBJ2-2; 13 bases in the middle match TRBD2. This receptor was obtained from a person aged 18 to 75 in good health. The CDR3 region has the sequence CASSVGLAGAITGELFF. The DNA is as follows: TGTGCCAGCAGCGTTGGACTAGCGGGAGCGATCACCGGGGAGCTGTTTTTT.